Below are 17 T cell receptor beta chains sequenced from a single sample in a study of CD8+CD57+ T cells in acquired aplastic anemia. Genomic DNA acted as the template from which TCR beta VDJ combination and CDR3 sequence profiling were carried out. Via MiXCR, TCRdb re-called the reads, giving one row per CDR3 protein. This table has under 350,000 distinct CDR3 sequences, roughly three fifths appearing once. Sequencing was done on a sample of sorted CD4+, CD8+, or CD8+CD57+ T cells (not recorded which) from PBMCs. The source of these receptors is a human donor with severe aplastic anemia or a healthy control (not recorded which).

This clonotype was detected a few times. The DNA for the CDR3 is TGCAGTGTTCCAGGACAGGGGGGTGCCTACGAGCAGTACTTC. It encodes CSVPGQGGAYEQYF. The rearrangement joins TRBV20-1 to TRBJ2-7; 10 bases map to TRBD1. The V gene end was trimmed by 7 bases and the J gene end by 2 bases; junction bases not matched to a gene: 8. CDR1 is DFQATT and CDR2 is SNEGSKA in the germline V gene (reference sequence). This CDR3 region has 14 residues.

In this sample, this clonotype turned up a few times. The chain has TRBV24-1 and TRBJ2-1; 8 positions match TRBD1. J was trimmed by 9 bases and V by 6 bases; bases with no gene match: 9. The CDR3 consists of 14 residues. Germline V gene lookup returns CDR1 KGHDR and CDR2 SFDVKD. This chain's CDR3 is CATSTTGGTAEQFF. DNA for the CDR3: TGTGCCACCAGTACCACAGGGGGGACGGCTGAGCAGTTCTTC.

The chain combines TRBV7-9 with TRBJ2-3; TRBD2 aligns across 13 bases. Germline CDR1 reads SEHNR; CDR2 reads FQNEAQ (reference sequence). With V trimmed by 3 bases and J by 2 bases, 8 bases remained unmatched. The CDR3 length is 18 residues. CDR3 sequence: CASSLVLLAGGSTDTQYF. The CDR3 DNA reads TGTGCCAGCAGCTTGGTCCTACTAGCGGGGGGGTCCACAGATACGCAGTATTTT.

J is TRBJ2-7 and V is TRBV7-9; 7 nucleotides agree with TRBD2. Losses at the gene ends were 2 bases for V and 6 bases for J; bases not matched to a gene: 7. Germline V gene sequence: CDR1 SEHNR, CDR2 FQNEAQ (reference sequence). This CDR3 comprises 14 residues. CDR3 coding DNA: TGTGCCAGCAGCTTAAAAGGGAGGGGTCTCGAGCAGTACTTC. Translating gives CASSLKGRGLEQYF.

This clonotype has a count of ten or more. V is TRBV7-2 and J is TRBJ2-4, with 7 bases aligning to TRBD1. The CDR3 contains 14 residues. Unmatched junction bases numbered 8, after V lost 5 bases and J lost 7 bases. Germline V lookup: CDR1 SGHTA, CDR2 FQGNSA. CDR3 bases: TGTGCCAGCAGCCCCCGGGACAGAAACAACATTCAGTACTTC. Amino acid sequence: CASSPRDRNNIQYF.

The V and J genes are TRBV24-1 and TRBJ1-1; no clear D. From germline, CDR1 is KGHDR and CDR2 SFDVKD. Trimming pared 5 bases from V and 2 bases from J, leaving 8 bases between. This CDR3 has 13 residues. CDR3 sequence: CATSGESNTEAFF. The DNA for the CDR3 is TGTGCCACCAGTGGGGAAAGTAACACTGAAGCTTTCTTT.

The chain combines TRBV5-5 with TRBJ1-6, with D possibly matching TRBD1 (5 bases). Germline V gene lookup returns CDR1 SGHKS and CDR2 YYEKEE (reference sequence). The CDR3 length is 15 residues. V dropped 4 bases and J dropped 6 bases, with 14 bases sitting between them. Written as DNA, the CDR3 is TGTGCCAGCAGCCATCCAATCGACAGTAATTCACCCCTCCACTTT. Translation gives CASSHPIDSNSPLHF. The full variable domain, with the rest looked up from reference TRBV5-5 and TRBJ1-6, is DAGVTQSPTHLIKTRGQQVTLRCSPISGHKSVSWYQQVLGQGPQFIFQYYEKEERGRGNFPDRFSARQFPNYSSELNVNALLLGDSALYLCASSHPIDSNSPLHFGNGTRLTVT.

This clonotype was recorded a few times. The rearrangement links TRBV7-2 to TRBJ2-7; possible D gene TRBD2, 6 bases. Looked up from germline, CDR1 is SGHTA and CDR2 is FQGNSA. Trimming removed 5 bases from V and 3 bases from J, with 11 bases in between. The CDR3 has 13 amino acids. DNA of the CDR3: TGTGCCAGCAGCGGGGACTTTTTCTACGAGCAGTACTTC. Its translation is CASSGDFFYEQYF.

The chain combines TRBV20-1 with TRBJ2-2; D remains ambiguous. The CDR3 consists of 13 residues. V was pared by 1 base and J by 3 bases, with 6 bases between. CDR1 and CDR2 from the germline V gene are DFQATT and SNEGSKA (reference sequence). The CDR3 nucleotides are TGCAGTGCTAGAGTAATGGACACCGGGGAGCTGTTTTTT. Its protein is CSARVMDTGELFF.

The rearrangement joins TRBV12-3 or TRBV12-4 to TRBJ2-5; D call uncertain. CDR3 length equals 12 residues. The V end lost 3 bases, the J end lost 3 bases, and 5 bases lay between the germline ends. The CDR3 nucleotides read TGTGCCAGCAGTTTGACCAAAGAGACCCAGTACTTC. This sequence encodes CASSLTKETQYF.

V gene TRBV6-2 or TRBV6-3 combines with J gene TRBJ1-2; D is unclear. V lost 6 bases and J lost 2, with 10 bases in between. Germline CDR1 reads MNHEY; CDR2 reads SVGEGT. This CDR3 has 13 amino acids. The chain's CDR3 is CASSPWENYGYTF. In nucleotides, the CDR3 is TGTGCCAGCAGCCCATGGGAAAACTATGGCTACACCTTC.

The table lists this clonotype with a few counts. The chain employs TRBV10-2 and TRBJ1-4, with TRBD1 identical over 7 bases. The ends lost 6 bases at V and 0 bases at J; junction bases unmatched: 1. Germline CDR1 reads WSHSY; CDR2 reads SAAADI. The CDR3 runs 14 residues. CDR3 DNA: TGCGCCAGCAGGACAGGGACAACTAATGAAAAACTGTTTTTT. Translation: CASRTGTTNEKLFF.

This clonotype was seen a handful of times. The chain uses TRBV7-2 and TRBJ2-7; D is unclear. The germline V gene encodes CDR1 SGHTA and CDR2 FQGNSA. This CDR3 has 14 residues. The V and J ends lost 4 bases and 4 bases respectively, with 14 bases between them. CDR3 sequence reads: CASSSVSPGYEQYF. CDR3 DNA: TGTGCCAGCAGCTCTGTATCCCCTGGGTACGAGCAGTACTTC.

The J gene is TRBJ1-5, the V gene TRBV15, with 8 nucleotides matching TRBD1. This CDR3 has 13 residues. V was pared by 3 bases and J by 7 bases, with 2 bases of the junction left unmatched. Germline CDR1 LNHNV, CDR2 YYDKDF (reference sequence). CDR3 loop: CATSRDRAQPQHF. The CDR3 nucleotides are TGTGCCACCAGCAGGGACAGGGCCCAGCCCCAGCATTTT.

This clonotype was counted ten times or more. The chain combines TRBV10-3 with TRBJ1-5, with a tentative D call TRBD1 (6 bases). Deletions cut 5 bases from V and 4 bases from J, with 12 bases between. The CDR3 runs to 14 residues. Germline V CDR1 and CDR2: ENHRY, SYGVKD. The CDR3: CAISTTGYNQPQHF. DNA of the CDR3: TGTGCCATCAGTACTACAGGGTATAATCAGCCCCAGCATTTT.

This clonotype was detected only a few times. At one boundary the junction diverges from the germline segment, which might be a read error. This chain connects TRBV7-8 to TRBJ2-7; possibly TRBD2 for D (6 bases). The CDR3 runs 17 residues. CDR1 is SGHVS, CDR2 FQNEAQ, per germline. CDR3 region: CASSLVPEGRAFYEQYF. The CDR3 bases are TGTGCCAGCAGTTTAGTTCCGGAGGGACGCGCCTTCTACGAGCAGTACTTC.

As DNA, the CDR3 is TGTGCCATCACCGGGGGGATAGATACTGAAGCTTTCTTT. Translating it yields CAITGGIDTEAFF. V and J are TRBV10-3 and TRBJ1-1; possibly TRBD1 for D (5 bases). This CDR3 spans 13 amino acids. The germline V gene has CDR1 ENHRY and CDR2 SYGVKD. The V gene lost 7 bases and the J gene lost 5 bases, with 14 bases spanning the gap.